This T cell receptor beta chain was observed in a study of CD8+ T cells in alopecia areata. Study-wide background: Treatment with tofacitinib (6 to 18 months) was followed by 6 months off drug. Overall study results and limits: Scalp samples also yield sequences of resident alphabeta T cells from normal skin.

It was cDNA, reverse transcribed from extracted RNA, that served as the sequencing template. Measured with immunoSEQ multiplex PCR; TCRdb has only the in-frame clones, and not every one. This table has about 160,000 clones, less than 70% appearing once. The CDR3 consists of 13 residues. CDR1 is SQVTM, CDR2 ANQGSEA, per germline. J lost 5 bases, V lost 4 bases, and 4 bases had no gene match. Indicated treatment: oral pan-JAK inhibitor, 5-10 mg twice daily. Alopecia areata patients provided lesional scalp punch biopsies and peripheral blood. Comments on this clone: The antigen remains undetermined.

V and J are TRBV29-1 and TRBJ2-5; 10 nucleotides match TRBD2. The clonotype was recovered from a human donor with alopecia areata. Here the sequenced sample was CD4+ T cells sorted from blood, taken at week 24, from a patient treated with tofacitinib. CDR3 coding DNA: TGCAGCGTTGGTATAGCGGGGGGTGAGACCCAGTACTTC. This gives the protein CSVGIAGGETQYF.